One sample yielded the 12 T cell receptor beta chains listed below, sequenced in a study of PD-L1 blockade in urothelial cancer. Using immunoSEQ multiplex PCR, the repertoire was profiled, and TCRdb retains in-frame clones only, with some absent. The table shows roughly 62,000 clones, with approximately 80% occurring only once. Sequencing was performed on PBMCs, taken around atezolizumab (anti-PD-L1) treatment. The receptors derive from an older man with urothelial cancer.

V is TRBV5-1 and J is TRBJ2-1; a weak D match, TRBD2 (6 bases). CDR1 and CDR2 from the germline V gene are SGHRS and YFSETQ. The CDR3 is made up of 15 amino acids. Trimming removed 3 bases from V and 0 bases from J, with 10 bases in between. CDR3 bases: TGCGCCAGCAGCTCCAGCGGGCCCTCCTACAATGAGCAGTTCTTC. As protein: CASSSSGPSYNEQFF.

The chain is built from TRBV6-1 and TRBJ1-5, with 7 bases lining up with TRBD1. Germline CDR1 and CDR2: MNHNS and SASEGT. The trim removed 10 bases at V and 1 base at J, leaving 4 bases unmatched. The CDR3 length is 13 residues. The DNA for the CDR3 is TGTGCCACTTCACAGGGGAGCAATCAGCCCCAGCATTTT. Its translation: CATSQGSNQPQHF.

This clone was counted a single time. V and J are TRBV4-2 and TRBJ2-1, with 7 positions matching TRBD2. Germline CDR1 reads LGHNA; CDR2 reads YNFKEQ. The CDR3 is made up of 14 amino acids. Unmatched junction bases numbered 9, after V lost 5 bases and J lost 8 bases. The CDR3 DNA follows: TGTGCCAGCAGCAACAACGGACTAGACGATGAGCAGTTCTTC. Residues: CASSNNGLDDEQFF.

The chain recombines TRBV28 with TRBJ2-7, with 8 bases lining up with TRBD2. V dropped 10 bases and J dropped 9; count of bases not matched to a gene: 11. Per the germline V gene, CDR1 is MDHEN and CDR2 is SYDVKM. This CDR3 region has 12 residues. CDR3 nucleotides: TGTGCCACCCGACGGGGGGGATGGGGGCAGTACTTC. Its translation is CATRRGGWGQYF.

This chain uses TRBV29-1 with TRBJ1-2; D ambiguous. The V gene's germline CDR1 is SQVTM and CDR2 ANQGSEA. V was pared by 3 bases and J by 7 bases, with 9 bases between. CDR3 length equals 11 residues. The CDR3 reads CSVDEGTGYTF. The CDR3 coding sequence is TGCAGCGTTGATGAGGGAACTGGCTACACCTTC.

V and J are TRBV10-2 and TRBJ1-2, with D possibly matching TRBD1 (6 bases). This CDR3 is 16 amino acids long. Germline lookup yields CDR1 WSHSY and CDR2 SAAADI. The V and J ends lost 2 bases and 5 bases respectively, with 18 bases between them. The CDR3 region is CASSEPTAQGRYGYTF. The CDR3 DNA sequence: TGCGCCAGCAGTGAGCCAACCGCGCAGGGGCGATATGGCTACACCTTC.

V and J are TRBV5-1 and TRBJ2-7; 9 bases fit TRBD1. Trimming at V came to 6 bases and at J to 3 bases, leaving 7 bases not matched to a gene. The length of the CDR3 is 14 residues. Germline values: CDR1 SGHRS, CDR2 YFSETQ. CDR3 amino acids: CASTKGQGNYEQYF. As DNA, the CDR3 is TGCGCCAGCACCAAGGGACAGGGCAACTACGAGCAGTACTTC. The variable domain in full, completed from reference TRBV5-1 and TRBJ2-7, reads KAGVTQTPRYLIKTRGQQVTLSCSPISGHRSVSWYQQTPGQGLQFLFEYFSETQRNKGNFPGRFSGRQFSNSRSEMNVSTLELGDSALYLCASTKGQGNYEQYFGPGTRLTVT.

The genes are TRBV28 and TRBJ2-3; 8 nucleotides match TRBD1. The CDR3 spans 17 residues. With V trimmed by 5 bases and J by 1 base, 11 bases remained unmatched. Germline CDR1 MDHEN, CDR2 SYDVKM. In nucleotides, the CDR3 is TGTGCCAGCAGTCAACAGGGGGTAGGGTTCCGCACAGATACGCAGTATTTT. Its translation: CASSQQGVGFRTDTQYF.

The chain combines TRBV5-6 with TRBJ1-1; D unclear. CDR1 SGHDT and CDR2 YYEEEE come from the germline V gene. The CDR3 is 14 residues long. Trimming pared 0 bases from V and 2 bases from J, leaving 8 bases between. The CDR3 loop is CASSLEPTNTEAFF. The CDR3, as DNA: TGTGCCAGCAGCTTGGAACCGACAAACACTGAAGCTTTCTTT.

This clone was picked up a small number of times. This chain joins TRBV10-3 and TRBJ1-5, with unresolved D. The germline CDR1 and CDR2 sequences are ENHRY and SYGVKD. With 0 bases removed from V and 1 base from J, the gap between germline ends came to 13 bases. This CDR3 contains 17 residues. The CDR3 loop reads CAISESDSGGSNQPQHF. As DNA, the CDR3 is TGTGCCATCAGTGAGTCCGACTCGGGTGGCAGCAATCAGCCCCAGCATTTT.

The chain joins TRBV6-5 to TRBJ2-3; unclear D gene. The V gene lost 6 bases and the J gene lost 5 bases, with 15 bases spanning the gap. This CDR3 spans 14 amino acids. The germline V gene has CDR1 MNHEY and CDR2 SVGAGI. This chain's CDR3 is CASSFDAAGDTQYF. Here the CDR3 DNA reads TGTGCCAGCAGCTTTGACGCAGCAGGAGATACGCAGTATTTT.

This clone came up a few times. V gene TRBV5-6 combines with J gene TRBJ2-7, with 7 nucleotides matching TRBD1. The J segment lost 6 bases and the V segment lost 2 bases, leaving 8 bases of the junction unmatched. The CDR3 extends over 14 amino acids. Germline CDR1 is SGHDT and CDR2 is YYEEEE. The chain's CDR3 is CASSFFDRVGEQYF. The CDR3 DNA sequence: TGTGCCAGCAGCTTTTTCGACAGGGTAGGCGAGCAGTACTTC. The full variable domain, in which reference TRBV5-6 and TRBJ2-7 provide the parts outside the CDR3, is DAGVTQSPTHLIKTRGQQVTLRCSPKSGHDTVSWYQQALGQGPQFIFQYYEEEERQRGNFPDRFSGHQFPNYSSELNVNALLLGDSALYLCASSFFDRVGEQYFGPGTRLTVT.